The present entry profiles one T cell receptor beta chain with its context. This specimen belongs to a study of control samples from healthy donors and cancer patients. Here immunoSEQ multiplex PCR was the method, and the copy in TCRdb shows in-frame clones only, minus some. The sample shows 170,000 or so clones, almost 90% of them seen only once. The CDR3 runs 14 residues. Per germline, CDR1 SNHLY and CDR2 FYNNEI. V gave up 8 bases and J gave up 0 bases, with 14 bases separating them. V is TRBV2 and J is TRBJ2-7; a possible D gene is TRBD2 (6 bases). Sequencing used blood. The receptor was isolated from a woman aged 45-65 years in good health. The DNA of the CDR3 is TGTGCCAGCGGGGCTAGCGCCTACTCCTACGAGCAGTACTTC. Protein product: CASGASAYSYEQYF.